What follows are 15 T cell receptor beta chains derived from one specimen sequenced in a study of T cells after posttransplantation cyclophosphamide. TCRdb keeps only in-frame clones here, not all; method: immunoSEQ multiplex PCR. Among roughly 1,400 clones listed, approximately 79% were seen once. Treatment was busulfan-fludarabine conditioning, a marrow graft, and cyclophosphamide on days +3 and +4. Sequences were derived from CD4+ T cells sorted from PBMCs, sampled 220 to 250 days after allogeneic stem cell transplant with posttransplant cyclophosphamide. The receptors were sampled from a female patient aged 60 to 70 who received an allogeneic stem cell transplant from an unrelated donor, was CMV-positive, and had acute GVHD only. Some T cells may be supplied by the graft donor.

The count of this clone is one. The chain recombines TRBV9 with TRBJ2-5; 11 bases fit TRBD2. The V and J ends lost 0 bases and 4 bases, in that order; junction bases with no gene match: 5. The CDR3 consists of 16 residues. Germline V lookup: CDR1 SGDLS, CDR2 YYNGEE. CDR3 sequence reads: CASSVDLAGGGETQYF. DNA of the CDR3: TGTGCCAGCAGCGTAGACCTAGCGGGGGGCGGAGAGACCCAGTACTTC.

This clone was recorded a few times. V gene TRBV11-2 combines with J gene TRBJ2-7; TRBD2 might be the D (6 bases). Germline V gene data show CDR1 as SGHAT and CDR2 as FQNNGV. CDR3 length equals 16 residues. The ends were cut back, 1 base at V and 5 bases at J, with 18 bases in the middle. CDR3 loop: CASSLGEWGERNEQYF. The DNA for the CDR3 is TGTGCCAGCAGCTTAGGAGAGTGGGGGGAGCGAAACGAGCAGTACTTC.

This chain uses TRBV14 with TRBJ2-5, with a weak D call TRBD2 (6 bases). This CDR3 has 13 amino acids. Per the germline V gene, CDR1 is SGHDN and CDR2 is FVKESK. V gave up 4 bases and J gave up 7 bases, with 13 bases separating them. CDR3 residues: CASSLDVGGTQYF. The CDR3 DNA reads as TGTGCCAGCAGCCTCGACGTGGGGGGGACCCAGTACTTC.

The rearrangement uses TRBV7-2 and TRBJ2-6; a possible D gene is TRBD2 (5 bases). V was cut by 5 bases and J by 0 bases, with 8 bases left in between. The germline gives CDR1 SGHTA, CDR2 FQGNSA. The CDR3 consists of 15 residues. DNA of the CDR3: TGTGCCAGCAGCCCTCGGGGCTCTGGGGCCAACGTCCTGACTTTC. This gives the protein CASSPRGSGANVLTF. The entire variable domain, with the rest obtained from reference TRBV7-2 and TRBJ2-6, is as follows: GAGVSQSPSNKVTEKGKDVELRCDPISGHTALYWYRQSLGQGLEFLIYFQGNSAPDKSGLPSDRFSAERTGGSVSTLTIQRTQQEDSAVYLCASSPRGSGANVLTFGAGSRLTVL.

This clone has a handful of counts. The V gene is TRBV5-1, the J gene TRBJ2-7, with 10 bases aligning to TRBD2. V lost 2 bases to trimming and J lost 1 base; unmatched junction nucleotides: 12. The CDR3 sequence is 18 residues long. Germline assignment: CDR1 SGHRS and CDR2 YFSETQ. The CDR3 DNA sequence: TGCGCCAGCAGCTTAGGACCGTTGGGACTAGCGAATTCCTACGAGCAGTACTTC. Protein product: CASSLGPLGLANSYEQYF.

The rearrangement links TRBV7-7 to TRBJ1-3; 9 nucleotides agree with TRBD1. CDR1 and CDR2 from the germline V gene are SSHAT and FNYEAQ (reference sequence). Trimming at V came to 3 bases and at J to 8 bases, leaving 2 bases not matched to a gene. The CDR3 length is 13 residues. The CDR3 here is CASSLGQGDTIYF. CDR3 DNA sequence: TGTGCCAGCAGCTTGGGACAGGGTGACACCATATATTTT. Full variable domain (missing parts from reference TRBV7-7 and TRBJ1-3): GAGVSQSPRYKVTKRGQDVTLRCDPISSHATLYWYQQALGQGPEFLTYFNYEAQPDKSGLPSDRFSAERPEGSISTLTIQRTEQRDSAMYRCASSLGQGDTIYFGEGSWLTVV.

As DNA, the CDR3 is TGTGCCAGCAGTTCCTCCGGGACAGGGGGCCAAGAGACCCAGTACTTC. This translates into CASSSSGTGGQETQYF. The genes are TRBV28 and TRBJ2-5; 11 bases match TRBD1. With 4 bases clipped from V and 1 base from J, the junction kept 5 bases outside the gene matches. Germline V lookup: CDR1 MDHEN, CDR2 SYDVKM. This CDR3 contains 16 residues.

The chain joins TRBV29-1 to TRBJ1-2; TRBD1 is a possible D gene (6 bases). The CDR3 consists of 14 residues. V gave up 6 bases and J gave up 6 bases, with 20 bases separating them. Germline CDR1 and CDR2: SQVTM and ANQGSEA. The CDR3 loop is CSVRRQVLGNGYTF. The DNA for the CDR3 is TGCAGCGTCCGTAGACAGGTTCTGGGAAATGGCTACACCTTC.

V and J are TRBV6-5 and TRBJ1-6, with 9 bases fitting TRBD1. Germline V lookup: CDR1 MNHEY, CDR2 SVGAGI. V shed 10 bases and J 7 bases; nucleotides not matched to a gene: 2. The CDR3 is 12 amino acids. The CDR3 protein is CATGQGNSPLHF. The CDR3 DNA is TGTGCCACGGGACAGGGAAATTCACCCCTCCACTTT.

The genes are TRBV5-1 and TRBJ2-1; 9 nucleotides line up with TRBD2. V lost 2 bases and J lost 0; bases outside the gene matches: 3. Germline CDR1 and CDR2: SGHRS and YFSETQ. The CDR3 contains 16 residues. The CDR3 coding sequence is TGCGCCAGCAGCTTACCGACTAGCGGCTCCTACAATGAGCAGTTCTTC. Translation gives CASSLPTSGSYNEQFF.

The chain is built from TRBV18 and TRBJ1-2; 8 positions agree with TRBD1. The germline V gene has CDR1 KGHSH and CDR2 LQKENI. The junction had 1 base not matched to a gene; V was cut back by 2 bases and J by 5 bases. The CDR3 has 13 residues. CDR3 residues: CASSPGQGYGYTF. The CDR3 DNA follows: TGTGCCAGCTCACCAGGACAGGGTTATGGCTACACCTTC.

The chain employs TRBV7-9 and TRBJ1-3; the D is unclear. Between the trimmed V and J ends, which lost 1 base and 3 bases, there was a span of 10 bases. Germline V gene sequence: CDR1 SEHNR, CDR2 FQNEAQ (reference sequence). CDR3 length: 15 amino acids. The CDR3: CASSLGDTFGNTIYF. Here the CDR3 DNA reads TGTGCCAGCAGCTTAGGAGACACTTTTGGAAACACCATATATTTT.

The V call is TRBV4-2, the J call TRBJ2-5; TRBD2 matches at 12 bases. CDR1 and CDR2 (germline): LGHNA, YNFKEQ. The CDR3 is 16 residues long. The trim removed 2 bases at V and 5 bases at J, leaving 6 bases unmatched. Here the CDR3 DNA reads TGTGCCAGCAGCCAACCTAGCGGGGGGGCCCGTGAGACCCAGTACTTC. It encodes CASSQPSGGARETQYF.

In nucleotides, the CDR3 is TGTGCCAGTAGTGTAGTACCCGGTCAGCCCCAGCATTTT. It yields the protein CASSVVPGQPQHF. The chain employs TRBV19 and TRBJ1-5; the D is unclear. CDR3 length equals 13 residues. V was trimmed by 5 bases and J by 6 bases, leaving 11 bases between them. Germline loops: CDR1 LNHDA, CDR2 SQIVND (reference sequence).

The V call is TRBV27, the J call TRBJ2-2; D possibly corresponds to TRBD1 (6 bases). The CDR3 has 16 amino acids. V shed 6 bases and J shed 0 bases, with 14 bases lying between them. Looked up from germline, CDR1 is MNHEY and CDR2 is SMNVEV (reference sequence). The CDR3, as DNA: TGTGCCAGCAGACGGCAGGGGAAAACGAACACCGGGGAGCTGTTTTTT. This codes for CASRRQGKTNTGELFF.